This paragraph covers one T cell receptor beta chain sequence. Its specificity is unknown. Sequencing was at deep level. The DNA input per sorted-subset replicate PCR was roughly 210 ng, corresponding to around 28,000 T cell genomes. The protocol was immunoSEQ multiplex PCR, while the TCRdb copy is restricted to in-frame clones and leaves out a portion. The table has over 700,000 clones, 55% to 75% seen once; the top ten hold under 2%. CDR3 size: 22 residues. All participating donors were Caucasian adults from Nashville, Tennessee. This entry comes from a study of shared clonotypes between healthy human individuals. Study results and limitations: The sharing of about 5.3% of naive CD4 clonotypes was seen across a few donors.

The sequence derives from a woman aged 30 to 39 in good health. V is TRBV21-1 and J is TRBJ2-3. TRBV21-1 constitutes a pseudogene. The sample comprised memory CD4+ T cells sorted from blood. Subset given: CD45RA-negative fraction. Here the CDR3 reads CASSKGPPRRQLPKRYTDTQYF. CDR3 DNA: TGTGCCAGCAGCAAAGGGCCGCCTAGGAGACAACTCCCCAAGAGGTACACAGATACGCAGTATTTT.